The rows below give T cell receptor beta chains drawn from one sample of a study of blood T cell repertoires in COVID-19. Some clones are missing from TCRdb's copy, which holds only in-frame ones; the method was immunoSEQ multiplex PCR. The table lists about 400,000 clones, under 90% of them singletons. Input material: PBMCs or T cells enriched from blood (not recorded which). The receptors shown here come from a woman aged 25-40 years who had recovered from COVID-19. The CDR3 runs from the conserved cysteine through the conserved F or W. D genes are given only for firm matches. Some rows mark clone size as missing; the rest say once, few, many or name a class of expanded clone.

D: NA
size: NA
V: TRBV2
J: TRBJ1-1
CDR3: CAREGDRHTEAFF
DNA: TGTGCCCGCGAGGGTGATAGGCACACTGAAGCTTTCTTT

D: NA
size: NA
V: TRBV19
J: TRBJ1-5
CDR3: CASPDICFGPQHF
DNA: TGTGCCAGCCCGGACATCTGTTTTGGGCCCCAGCATTTT

D: TRBD1
size: NA
V: TRBV27
J: TRBJ1-2
CDR3: CASSLLGTGGVPYGYTF
DNA: TGTGCCAGCAGTTTACTCGGGACAGGGGGCGTTCCATATGGCTACACCTTC

D: TRBD1
size: NA
V: TRBV28
J: TRBJ1-2
CDR3: CASSLVGQGMSYGYTF
DNA: TGTGCCAGCAGTTTAGTGGGACAGGGTATGAGCTATGGCTACACCTTC

D: TRBD1
size: NA
V: TRBV28
J: TRBJ2-5
CDR3: CASSTPLTGYQETQYF
DNA: TGTGCCAGCAGCACGCCTTTGACAGGGTACCAAGAGACCCAGTACTTC

D: NA
size: NA
V: TRBV7-2
J: TRBJ1-2
CDR3: CASSSRQGDGYTF
DNA: TGTGCCAGCAGCAGCCGGCAGGGTGACGGCTACACCTTC

D: NA
size: few
V: TRBV6-5
J: TRBJ1-2
CDR3: CASSYGTRRGGYGYTF
DNA: TGTGCCAGCAGTTATGGGACACGGCGTGGTGGCTATGGCTACACCTTC

D: TRBD2
size: NA
V: TRBV9
J: TRBJ2-7
CDR3: CASSPWGGEQYF
DNA: TGTGCCAGCAGCCCGTGGGGAGGGGAGCAGTACTTC

D: NA
size: few
V: TRBV29-1
J: TRBJ2-3
CDR3: CSERGGTDTQYF
DNA: TGCAGCGAACGGGGTGGCACAGATACGCAGTATTTT

D: NA
size: NA
V: TRBV10-3
J: TRBJ2-2
CDR3: CAISDGGTGELFF
DNA: TGTGCCATCAGTGATGGGGGGACCGGGGAGCTGTTTTTT

D: TRBD1
size: NA
V: TRBV15
J: TRBJ1-1
CDR3: CATMTDRARTEAFF
DNA: TGTGCCACCATGACGGACAGGGCTCGCACTGAAGCTTTCTTT

D: NA
size: NA
V: TRBV7-9
J: TRBJ1-3
CDR3: CASSLGQIGNTIYF
DNA: TGTGCCAGCAGCCTTGGACAGATCGGAAACACCATATATTTT

D: NA
size: NA
V: TRBV10-1
J: TRBJ2-7
CDR3: CASSESGQSYEQYF
DNA: TGCGCCAGCAGTGAGTCTGGACAGTCCTACGAGCAGTACTTC

D: NA
size: NA
V: TRBV3-1/TRBV3-2
J: TRBJ2-7
CDR3: CASSRQYNEQYF
DNA: TGTGCCAGCAGCCGACAGTACAACGAGCAGTACTTC

D: NA
size: NA
V: TRBV19
J: TRBJ1-1
CDR3: CASRQWNTEAFF
DNA: TGTGCCAGTAGACAGTGGAACACTGAAGCTTTCTTT

D: TRBD1
size: NA
V: TRBV5-6
J: TRBJ2-2
CDR3: CASSPGTGFNTGELFF
DNA: TGTGCCAGCAGCCCCGGGACAGGGTTCAACACCGGGGAGCTGTTTTTT

D: NA
size: once
V: TRBV5-4
J: TRBJ2-2
CDR3: CASRRDTTGELFF
DNA: TGTGCCAGCAGAAGGGACACTACCGGGGAGCTGTTTTTT

D: TRBD1
size: NA
V: TRBV20-1
J: TRBJ2-7
CDR3: CSASGDRPVYEQYF
DNA: TGCAGTGCTAGTGGGGACAGACCGGTCTACGAGCAGTACTTC

D: TRBD2
size: once
V: TRBV2
J: TRBJ2-7
CDR3: CASSAGGSVIYEQYF
DNA: TGTGCCAGCAGTGCTGGCGGGAGTGTAATTTACGAGCAGTACTTC

D: NA
size: NA
V: TRBV2
J: TRBJ1-6
CDR3: CASSENTGDNSPLHF
DNA: TGTGCCAGCAGTGAAAACACGGGTGATAATTCACCCCTCCACTTT

D: NA
size: few
V: TRBV29-1
J: TRBJ1-4
CDR3: CSARTPGNSGLEKLFF
DNA: TGCAGCGCCCGGACCCCCGGGAACTCTGGGCTTGAAAAACTGTTTTTT

D: TRBD1
size: once
V: TRBV6-5
J: TRBJ1-2
CDR3: CASRPSTGAIYGYTF
DNA: TGTGCCAGCAGGCCCTCGACAGGGGCAATCTATGGCTACACCTTC

D: NA
size: NA
V: TRBV12-3/TRBV12-4
J: TRBJ1-5
CDR3: CASSFQGTQPQHF
DNA: TGTGCCAGCAGTTTCCAGGGCACTCAGCCCCAGCATTTT

D: TRBD2
size: NA
V: TRBV6-5
J: TRBJ2-1
CDR3: CASSPLRTRRNEQFF
DNA: TGTGCCAGCAGTCCCTTAAGGACTAGACGCAATGAGCAGTTCTTC

D: TRBD1
size: NA
V: TRBV19
J: TRBJ1-1
CDR3: CASSTQGENTEAFF
DNA: TGTGCCAGTAGTACACAGGGGGAGAACACTGAAGCTTTCTTT

D: TRBD2
size: NA
V: TRBV24-1
J: TRBJ2-2
CDR3: CATSDLVAGGSGELFF
DNA: TGTGCCACCAGTGATTTGGTAGCGGGAGGGTCCGGGGAGCTGTTTTTT

D: NA
size: NA
V: TRBV6-6
J: TRBJ2-3
CDR3: CASLQASHTDTQYF
DNA: TGTGCCAGCCTCCAGGCCTCACACACAGATACGCAGTATTTT

D: NA
size: NA
V: TRBV7-8
J: TRBJ1-1
CDR3: CASSLEGGMNTEAFF
DNA: TGTGCCAGCAGCTTAGAGGGGGGGATGAACACTGAAGCTTTCTTT

D: NA
size: NA
V: TRBV7-2
J: TRBJ2-3
CDR3: CASSLEWTIDTQYF
DNA: TGTGCCAGCAGCTTAGAGTGGACAATAGATACGCAGTATTTT

D: TRBD2
size: few
V: TRBV7-2
J: TRBJ2-7
CDR3: CASSGTRKSYEQYF
DNA: TGTGCCAGCTCCGGGACTAGAAAGAGTTACGAGCAGTACTTC

D: TRBD1
size: NA
V: TRBV5-5
J: TRBJ1-4
CDR3: CASSSGTGDEKLFF
DNA: TGTGCCAGCAGTTCCGGGACAGGGGATGAAAAACTGTTTTTT

D: TRBD1
size: NA
V: TRBV5-6
J: TRBJ2-7
CDR3: CATQRTGSYEQYF
DNA: TGTGCCACACAAAGGACAGGCTCCTACGAGCAGTACTTC

D: NA
size: NA
V: TRBV6-5
J: TRBJ1-5
CDR3: CASSYSRSGQPQHF
DNA: TGTGCCAGCAGTTACTCGAGGTCGGGTCAGCCCCAGCATTTT

D: TRBD1
size: NA
V: TRBV19
J: TRBJ2-7
CDR3: CASSIMGQASYEQYF
DNA: TGTGCCAGTAGTATAATGGGACAGGCCTCCTACGAGCAGTACTTC

D: TRBD2
size: NA
V: TRBV7-2
J: TRBJ2-7
CDR3: CASSLPGLAGGSVWEQYF
DNA: TGTGCCAGCAGCTTACCGGGACTAGCGGGGGGGTCGGTTTGGGAGCAGTACTTC

D: TRBD1
size: once
V: TRBV12-5
J: TRBJ1-5
CDR3: CASGSDRDGFHNQPQHF
DNA: TGTGCTAGTGGGTCCGACAGGGATGGGTTTCACAATCAGCCCCAGCATTTT

D: TRBD1
size: NA
V: TRBV18
J: TRBJ2-5
CDR3: CASSPQTGEETQYF
DNA: TGTGCCAGCTCACCCCAGACAGGGGAAGAGACCCAGTACTTC

D: NA
size: NA
V: TRBV12-5
J: TRBJ1-1
CDR3: CASGLVPLVSSTEAFF
DNA: TGTGCTAGTGGTTTGGTACCCTTGGTTTCGAGCACTGAAGCTTTCTTT

D: NA
size: NA
V: TRBV5-8
J: TRBJ2-1
CDR3: CASSLESRNEQFF
DNA: TGTGCCAGCAGCTTGGAGTCGCGCAATGAGCAGTTCTTC

D: TRBD1
size: NA
V: TRBV28
J: TRBJ1-1
CDR3: CASSPSLGTANTEAFF
DNA: TGTGCCAGCAGCCCCAGTCTCGGGACAGCGAACACTGAAGCTTTCTTT

D: NA
size: NA
V: TRBV11-1
J: TRBJ1-4
CDR3: CASSPTAETNEKLFF
DNA: TGTGCCAGCAGTCCTACAGCGGAGACTAATGAAAAACTGTTTTTT

D: TRBD1
size: few
V: TRBV2
J: TRBJ1-6
CDR3: CASTKGQRDSPLHF
DNA: TGTGCCAGCACAAAGGGACAGCGGGATTCACCCCTCCACTTT

D: TRBD1
size: NA
V: TRBV25-1
J: TRBJ1-2
CDR3: CASSVPGQGVKGGYTF
DNA: TGTGCCAGCAGTGTTCCGGGACAGGGAGTAAAAGGTGGCTACACCTTC

D: NA
size: NA
V: TRBV28
J: TRBJ1-6
CDR3: CASTKNIRQTQFHSPLHF
DNA: TGTGCCAGTACGAAAAACATCAGACAGACCCAATTTCATTCACCCCTCCACTTT

D: NA
size: once
V: TRBV5-1
J: TRBJ1-6
CDR3: CASRGSAQGNSPLHF
DNA: TGCGCCAGCAGAGGCTCAGCACAGGGCAATTCACCCCTCCACTTT

D: NA
size: NA
V: TRBV7-9
J: TRBJ2-7
CDR3: CASSLRKAEQYF
DNA: TGTGCCAGCAGCCTCCGTAAAGCCGAGCAGTACTTC

D: TRBD1
size: NA
V: TRBV5-6
J: TRBJ1-1
CDR3: CASSFQQQGANTEAFF
DNA: TGTGCCAGCAGCTTCCAGCAACAGGGGGCGAACACTGAAGCTTTCTTT

D: NA
size: NA
V: TRBV19
J: TRBJ1-2
CDR3: CASSTPGQWINYGYTF
DNA: TGTGCCAGTAGTACGCCAGGACAGTGGATTAACTATGGCTACACCTTC

D: TRBD1
size: NA
V: TRBV7-2
J: TRBJ1-1
CDR3: CASSLLAQGFSNTEAFF
DNA: TGTGCCAGCAGCTTGCTAGCACAGGGGTTTTCGAACACTGAAGCTTTCTTT

D: NA
size: NA
V: TRBV19
J: TRBJ1-2
CDR3: CASRTPATENYGYTF
DNA: TGTGCCAGTAGAACCCCCGCGACGGAGAACTATGGCTACACCTTC

D: NA
size: NA
V: TRBV29-1
J: TRBJ2-1
CDR3: CSVEDLRGGEQFF
DNA: TGCAGCGTTGAAGATCTTAGGGGGGGTGAGCAGTTCTTC

D: TRBD2
size: NA
V: TRBV30
J: TRBJ2-2
CDR3: CAWNSGRAPNTGELFF
DNA: TGTGCCTGGAATAGCGGGAGGGCCCCCAACACCGGGGAGCTGTTTTTT

D: TRBD1
size: NA
V: TRBV7-9
J: TRBJ1-2
CDR3: CASSFTGQDFFDYTF
DNA: TGTGCCAGCAGCTTTACTGGACAGGACTTTTTTGACTACACCTTC

D: TRBD1
size: few
V: TRBV27
J: TRBJ2-3
CDR3: CASSHGTGDWDTQYF
DNA: TGTGCCAGCAGTCATGGGACAGGGGATTGGGATACGCAGTATTTT

D: NA
size: once
V: TRBV30
J: TRBJ2-7
CDR3: CAWNGGVAAHSYEQYF
DNA: TGTGCCTGGAACGGAGGCGTAGCGGCCCACTCCTACGAGCAGTACTTC

D: NA
size: NA
V: TRBV11-2
J: TRBJ2-4
CDR3: CASSFIRGPGVDKNIQYF
DNA: TGTGCCAGCAGCTTCATCAGAGGGCCCGGGGTGGACAAAAACATTCAGTACTTC